The entry below gives a single T cell receptor beta chain sequence along with its context. Method: immunoSEQ multiplex PCR; TCRdb's copy keeps in-frame clones and lacks some. The table shows approximately 30,000 clones, with roughly 79% occurring only once. Specified time point: after neoadjuvant nivolumab, at surgical resection. Stage II-IVA oral cavity squamous cell carcinoma was new and untreated by systemic or radiation therapy. Blood cells were analyzed directly, without culture or expansion. This sample is part of a study of neoadjuvant anti-PD-1 for oral cavity cancer. Study overall: Nivolumab at 3 mg/kg was mostly given biweekly, three to four doses, pre-surgery.

The CDR3 is 19 residues long. This receptor was identified in a person aged 35-79 years with oral cavity squamous cell carcinoma. The sample consisted of PBMCs, taken after nivolumab (anti-PD-1) treatment. The chain carries TRBV21-1 and TRBJ1-6. TRBV21-1 is noted as a pseudogene. The DNA for the CDR3 is TGTGCCAGCAGCAAAGAGAAGGCAGTCCACACCTCCTATAATTCACCCCTCCACTTT. Protein: CASSKEKAVHTSYNSPLHF.